This TCR beta chain stems from a study of T cells after yellow fever vaccination. The sample holds a few counts of this clonotype. This CDR3 comprises 17 residues. V dropped 2 bases and J dropped 0 bases, with 14 bases sitting between them. In germline, CDR1 is MGHRA, CDR2 YSYEKL. TCRdb reprocessed the 5' RACE reads with MiXCR, giving one entry per CDR3 protein. The repertoire consists of under 550,000 distinct CDR3 sequences, with about a fifth occurring once and the leading ten covering 16%. This TCR came from a man aged 18 to 35 who received the YFV17D yellow fever vaccine. The J gene is TRBJ2-1, the V gene TRBV4-1, with a possible D match to TRBD1 (6 bases). The sample here was PBMCs, taken 21 days after the first yellow fever vaccination. CDR3 bases: TGCGCCAGCAGCCAACCGACTTCGGACAGCTCCTACAATGAGCAGTTCTTC. Translated, it gives CASSQPTSDSSYNEQFF.